One sample yielded the 24 T cell receptor beta chains listed below, sequenced in a study of lymphopenia after photon versus proton radiotherapy (dated by TCRdb to about 2019). To prepare the library, the immunoSEQ multiplex PCR assay was applied. TCRdb limited this immuneACCESS table to in-frame rearrangements with V and J called. A share of clones is missing; checked studies link under half to unresolved V genes, and the rest is unexplained. This sample lists roughly 40,000 clones; around four fifths were detected once. In total, the top ten clones hold around a quarter of the sample. The sequenced sample was peripheral blood, obtained from a patient treated with proton-based radiotherapy. Source of these receptors: a woman in her seventies with pancreatic cancer.

V and J are TRBV4-3 and TRBJ1-2; D not resolved. Germline CDR1 and CDR2: LGHNA and YSLEER. CDR3 length equals 15 residues. Deletions cut 8 bases from V and 3 bases from J, with 19 bases between. Here the CDR3 DNA reads TGCGCCAGCGCACGATCAGTGTCGACGGACTATGGCTACACCTTC. This gives the protein CASARSVSTDYGYTF.

This chain joins TRBV4-3 and TRBJ1-2; TRBD1 agrees at 7 bases. V lost 0 bases to trimming and J lost 4 bases; unmatched junction nucleotides: 8. This CDR3 is 16 amino acids long. Germline V gene sequence: CDR1 LGHNA, CDR2 YSLEER. The CDR3 nucleotides read TGCGCCAGCAGCCAAGATTGGAGGGGGCGCGGCTATGGCTACACCTTC. It yields the protein CASSQDWRGRGYGYTF.

This clone was recorded once. The V gene is TRBV5-1, the J gene TRBJ1-2; 7 positions match TRBD1. The V gene's germline CDR1 is SGHRS and CDR2 YFSETQ. The V gene end was trimmed by 7 bases and the J gene end by 4 bases; junction bases not matched to a gene: 13. The CDR3 covers 15 residues. CDR3 sequence reads: CASSHRGSEGYGYTF. The CDR3 DNA reads TGCGCCAGCTCACACAGGGGTTCTGAGGGCTATGGCTACACCTTC.

The chain combines TRBV18 with TRBJ1-5, with D possibly TRBD1 on 6 matching bases. The V gene lost 3 bases and the J gene lost 6 bases, with 9 bases spanning the gap. Germline CDR1 and CDR2: KGHSH and LQKENI. The CDR3 is 13 amino acids. The CDR3 spells CASSPGAGQPQHF. The CDR3 DNA reads TGTGCCAGCTCACCGGGGGCGGGTCAGCCCCAGCATTTT.

The chain employs TRBV4-3 and TRBJ2-3; D uncertain. Between the trimmed V and J ends, which lost 1 base and 6 bases, there was a span of 8 bases. The CDR3 contains 13 residues. The germline V gene encodes CDR1 LGHNA and CDR2 YSLEER. CDR3 sequence: CASSQGIGDTQYF. CDR3 DNA sequence: TGCGCCAGCAGCCAAGGGATAGGTGATACGCAGTATTTT.

The chain is built from TRBV29-1 and TRBJ2-2; D possibly corresponds to TRBD2 (6 bases). CDR1 SQVTM and CDR2 ANQGSEA come from the germline V gene. V dropped 7 bases and J dropped 1 base, with 10 bases sitting between them. This CDR3 comprises 13 residues. This CDR3 reads CSAFGRNTGELFF. The CDR3 nucleotides are TGCAGCGCTTTCGGGAGGAACACCGGGGAGCTGTTTTTT.

The rearrangement joins TRBV2 to TRBJ2-7, with 9 bases aligning to TRBD2. Germline V CDR1 and CDR2: SNHLY, FYNNEI. The CDR3 loop spans 14 amino acids. V was clipped by 6 bases and J by 3 bases; unmatched bases: 6. The CDR3 is CASSSGTSSYEQYF. DNA for the CDR3: TGTGCCAGCAGCTCCGGGACTAGCAGCTACGAGCAGTACTTC.

The chain carries TRBV5-4 and TRBJ2-6; TRBD1 matches at 11 bases. The CDR3 loop spans 20 amino acids. Germline trimming cut 0 bases from V and 3 bases from J; bases unmatched to any gene: 11. Germline CDR1 reads SGHNT; CDR2 reads YYREEE (reference sequence). CDR3: CASSLAFGQGATSGANVLTF. DNA for the CDR3: TGTGCCAGCAGCTTGGCCTTCGGACAGGGGGCAACGAGTGGGGCCAACGTCCTGACTTTC.

The gene calls are TRBV12-5 and TRBJ1-5, with D perhaps matching TRBD1 (6 bases). V was shortened by 5 bases and J by 4 bases, with 15 bases between the two germline ends. The CDR3 runs to 15 residues. Germline CDR1 LGHNT, CDR2 FRNRAP. As DNA, the CDR3 is TGTGCTAGTGGTGCAATGGACAGAATAAATCAGCCCCAGCATTTT. This codes for CASGAMDRINQPQHF.

The CDR3 is CASSPQVSGNTIYF. The CDR3 region has the DNA TGTGCCAGCAGCCCCCAGGTCTCTGGAAACACCATATATTTT. The chain combines TRBV7-9 with TRBJ1-3; no clear D gene. The germline V gene encodes CDR1 SEHNR and CDR2 FQNEAQ (reference sequence). With 5 bases removed from V and 0 bases from J, the gap between germline ends came to 8 bases. CDR3 length: 14 amino acids.

This clone has a handful of counts. The chain recombines TRBV7-8 with TRBJ1-1, with 7 bases fitting TRBD1. There are 13 residues in the CDR3. V was clipped by 5 bases and J by 5 bases; unmatched bases: 5. CDR1 is SGHVS, CDR2 FQNEAQ, per germline. CDR3 protein: CASSLGTETEAFF. The CDR3 region has the DNA TGTGCCAGCAGCCTAGGGACAGAAACTGAAGCTTTCTTT.

The chain uses TRBV10-3 and TRBJ2-5; D uncertain. V was pared by 2 bases and J by 11 bases, with 9 bases between. The CDR3 extends over 11 amino acids. CDR1 is ENHRY, CDR2 SYGVKD, per germline. The CDR3 spells CAISEGVWQYF. CDR3 DNA: TGTGCCATCAGTGAGGGGGTTTGGCAGTACTTC.

This rearrangement joins TRBV19 to TRBJ1-2; D not certain. Trimming pared 4 bases from V and 0 bases from J, leaving 9 bases between. Germline V gene data show CDR1 as LNHDA and CDR2 as SQIVND (reference sequence). The CDR3 contains 14 residues. CDR3 nucleotide sequence: TGTGCCAGTAGTAGCGGCGGAACTAACTATGGCTACACCTTC. Translation gives CASSSGGTNYGYTF.

This chain links TRBV25-1 with TRBJ2-1; D tentatively fits TRBD1 or TRBD2 (5 bases each). The V gene lost 7 bases and the J gene lost 8 bases, with 9 bases spanning the gap. The CDR3 consists of 11 residues. Germline CDR1 reads MGHDK; CDR2 reads SYGVNS. CDR3 bases: TGTGCCAGCACCTCGGGGCATGAGCAGTTCTTC. This encodes CASTSGHEQFF. Variable domain in full (rest from reference TRBV25-1 and TRBJ2-1): EADIYQTPRYLVIGTGKKITLECSQTMGHDKMYWYQQDPGMELHLIHYSYGVNSTEKGDLSSESTVSRIRTEHFPLTLESARPSHTSQYLCASTSGHEQFFGPGTRLTVL.

In this sample, this clone turned up a few times. The CDR3 region is CASRKLAGGAEQYF. The CDR3 bases are TGTGCCAGTAGAAAACTAGCGGGAGGCGCCGAGCAGTACTTC. The chain recombines TRBV19 with TRBJ2-7; 12 nucleotides align to TRBD2. Germline-derived CDR1 and CDR2 are LNHDA and SQIVND (reference sequence). This CDR3 has 14 residues. J lost 6 bases, V lost 6 bases, and 6 bases had no gene match.

A few counts support this clone. The chain combines TRBV10-1 with TRBJ1-2; D not certain. Germline CDR1 is WNHNN and CDR2 is SYGVQD (reference sequence). Trimming stripped 1 base from V and 8 bases from J, with 11 bases between. This CDR3 spans 13 amino acids. The CDR3: CASSEFNSGGYTF. Here the CDR3 DNA reads TGCGCCAGCAGTGAGTTCAACAGCGGGGGCTACACCTTC.

The chain is built from TRBV9 and TRBJ2-5; the D is unclear. V was cut by 0 bases and J by 2 bases, with 5 bases left in between. The CDR3 spans 13 residues. Germline V gene sequence: CDR1 SGDLS, CDR2 YYNGEE. This CDR3 reads CASSVEWQETQYF. CDR3 nucleotides: TGTGCCAGCAGCGTAGAGTGGCAAGAGACCCAGTACTTC.

The genes are TRBV5-6 and TRBJ2-2; 9 bases align to TRBD1. There are 16 residues in the CDR3. Germline values: CDR1 SGHDT, CDR2 YYEEEE. V lost 2 bases to trimming and J lost 4 bases; unmatched junction nucleotides: 6. CDR3 bases: TGTGCCAGCAGCTTACAGGGGGCTCGTGCCACCGGGGAGCTGTTTTTT. It encodes CASSLQGARATGELFF.

This sequence joins TRBV28 and TRBJ2-2; TRBD1 matches 7 bases. This CDR3 contains 14 residues. Germline V CDR1 and CDR2: MDHEN, SYDVKM. With 4 bases clipped from V and 7 bases from J, the junction kept 6 bases outside the gene matches. The chain's CDR3 is CASSSNRQGGELFF. As DNA, the CDR3 is TGTGCCAGCAGTTCCAACCGACAGGGCGGGGAGCTGTTTTTT.

The rearrangement links TRBV30 to TRBJ1-1; a weak D match, TRBD1 (5 bases). Looked up from germline, CDR1 is GTSNPN and CDR2 is SVGIG (reference sequence). CDR3 length: 12 amino acids. V was cut by 4 bases and J by 3 bases, with 9 bases left in between. The CDR3, as DNA: TGTGCCTGGAAAGACAGCTACACTGAAGCTTTCTTT. As protein: CAWKDSYTEAFF.

The chain couples TRBV5-6 to TRBJ1-3; TRBD1 might be the D (6 bases). The germline V and J ends were trimmed by 2 bases and 0 bases, with 15 bases remaining between them. This CDR3 spans 17 amino acids. The V gene's germline CDR1 is SGHDT and CDR2 YYEEEE. The DNA of the CDR3 is TGTGCCAGCAGCTTCGGGGCAGGGGCAATCTCTGGAAACACCATATATTTT. Translated: CASSFGAGAISGNTIYF.

The chain employs TRBV2 and TRBJ1-1; no reliable D call. From germline, CDR1 is SNHLY and CDR2 FYNNEI. V was shortened by 6 bases and J by 1 base, with 9 bases between the two germline ends. The length of the CDR3 is 13 residues. The CDR3 DNA sequence: TGTGCCAGCAGGTTACGATCGAACACTGAAGCTTTCTTT. It encodes CASRLRSNTEAFF.

This clone is a singleton in its sample. The chain recombines TRBV7-2 with TRBJ2-1, with 8 positions matching TRBD1. The CDR3 totals 18 residues. V was clipped by 2 bases and J by 5 bases; unmatched bases: 14. Germline V gene sequence: CDR1 SGHTA, CDR2 FQGNSA. The CDR3 reads CASSLYNDRDRLNNEQFF. DNA of the CDR3: TGTGCCAGCAGCTTATATAACGACCGGGACAGGCTTAACAATGAGCAGTTCTTC.

The chain has TRBV5-6 and TRBJ2-6; D is unclear. The CDR3 consists of 16 residues. The V end lost 0 bases, the J end lost 3 bases, and 10 bases lay between the germline ends. Germline CDR1 is SGHDT and CDR2 is YYEEEE. The CDR3 region is CASSLVNVHGANVLTF. The CDR3 region has the DNA TGTGCCAGCAGCTTGGTTAATGTGCATGGGGCCAACGTCCTGACTTTC.